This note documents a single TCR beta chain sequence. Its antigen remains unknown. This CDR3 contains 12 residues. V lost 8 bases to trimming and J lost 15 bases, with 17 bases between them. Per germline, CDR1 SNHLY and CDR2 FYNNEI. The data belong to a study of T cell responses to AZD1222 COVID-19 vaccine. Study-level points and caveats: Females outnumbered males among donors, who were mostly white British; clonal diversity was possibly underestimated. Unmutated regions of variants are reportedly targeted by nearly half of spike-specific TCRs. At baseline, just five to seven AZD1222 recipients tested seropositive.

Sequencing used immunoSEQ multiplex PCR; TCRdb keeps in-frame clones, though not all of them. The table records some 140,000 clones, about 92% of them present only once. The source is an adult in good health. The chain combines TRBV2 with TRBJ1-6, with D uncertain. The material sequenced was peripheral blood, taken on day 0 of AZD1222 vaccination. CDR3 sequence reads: CASSPSAWDLHF. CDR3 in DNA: TGTGCCAGCTCACCCTCTGCCTGGGACCTCCACTTT. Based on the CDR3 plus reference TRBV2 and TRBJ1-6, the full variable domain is EPEVTQTPSHQVTQMGQEVILRCVPISNHLYFYWYRQILGQKVEFLVSFYNNEISEKSEIFDDQFSVERPDGSNFTLKIRSTKLEDSAMYFCASSPSAWDLHFGNGTRLTVT.